The next 23 T cell receptor beta chains were all read from a single sample in a study of human T cells and chemical hapten exposure (dated by TCRdb to the early 2020s). Receptors were amplified or captured by RACE. Sequencing was performed on a NextSeq 500. TCRdb reran the public reads through fastp at Q25 and MiXCR, keeping productive beta chains. Each entry merges the rows of one CDR3 protein and shows their most common DNA and genes. The sample profile shows about 84,000 distinct CDR3 sequences; about 10% of them were found once. Jointly, the top ten make up around 5% of the sample. The time point label, as the study defines it: patch test 2, 6 weeks after DPC sensitization. The treatment or condition label here, explained by the study, means: therapeutic diphenylcyclopropenone sensitization with weekly scalp DPC. Sequenced material: whole blood, taken in connection with sensitization to the hapten diphenylcyclopropenone (DPC). These receptors came from a woman aged 50 to 60 with alopecia areata. Some clones in this sample may be carry-over from other donors' samples.

In its sample, this clonotype was seen many times. This chain links TRBV7-2 with TRBJ2-2; 7 bases map to TRBD2. Germline V gene lookup returns CDR1 SGHTA and CDR2 FQGNSA. V gave up 3 bases and J gave up 6 bases; unmatched junction bases: 10. The CDR3 consists of 16 residues. The CDR3 nucleotides are TGTGCCAGCAGCTTTAATTGGGGAGGGCCGCCCGGGGAGCTGTTTTTT. Its translation is CASSFNWGGPPGELFF.

This clonotype was recorded many times. The chain employs TRBV20-1 and TRBJ2-7; weak D call: TRBD2 (6 bases). This CDR3 has 14 amino acids. The germline CDR1 and CDR2 sequences are DFQATT and SNEGSKA (reference sequence). The V and J ends lost 4 bases and 7 bases respectively, with 20 bases between them. The CDR3 DNA reads TGCAGTGCTATAGTGGGTAGCGGTTTACGGGAGCAGTACTTC. Residues: CSAIVGSGLREQYF.

This clonotype was found a few times. The V call is TRBV7-6, the J call TRBJ2-2; D is perhaps TRBD2 (5 bases). This CDR3 has 15 amino acids. V lost 1 base and J lost 1, with 7 bases in between. Germline CDR1 reads SGHVS; CDR2 reads FNYEAQ. CDR3 amino acids: CASSLVAGNTGELFF. In DNA form, the CDR3 reads TGTGCCAGCAGCTTAGTTGCGGGGAACACCGGGGAGCTGTTTTTT.

This clonotype was seen at least ten times. The V gene is TRBV27, the J gene TRBJ2-1, with 8 bases matching TRBD2. The CDR3 is 16 amino acids. With V trimmed by 0 bases and J by 3 bases, 4 bases remained unmatched. Germline V gene data show CDR1 as MNHEY and CDR2 as SMNVEV (reference sequence). CDR3 residues: CASSLSSGSRYNEQFF. The CDR3 region has the DNA TGTGCCAGCAGTTTATCGAGCGGGAGCCGCTACAATGAGCAGTTCTTC.

CDR3 nucleotides: TGTGCCAGCAGTGACTCACGCAGCCGGGGCAATCAGCCCCAGCATTTT. Translating it yields CASSDSRSRGNQPQHF. The chain carries TRBV2 and TRBJ1-5; D ambiguous. V lost 3 bases and J lost 2, with 14 bases in between. Per germline, CDR1 SNHLY and CDR2 FYNNEI. The CDR3 loop spans 16 amino acids.

This clonotype was seen many times. The V call is TRBV29-1, the J call TRBJ2-3; D gene uncertain. Per germline, CDR1 SQVTM and CDR2 ANQGSEA. V lost 0 bases and J 1 base, leaving 5 bases between the germline ends. The CDR3 extends over 13 amino acids. CDR3 DNA sequence: TGCAGCGTTGAAGAAAGTGGCACAGATACGCAGTATTTT. Translating gives CSVEESGTDTQYF.

Only a few counts were recorded for this clonotype. CDR3 in amino acids: CASRIGQGSRTGELFF. The CDR3 nucleotides are TGTGCCAGCAGGATTGGACAGGGGTCAAGGACCGGGGAGCTGTTTTTT. The chain joins TRBV27 to TRBJ2-2; TRBD1 matches 9 bases. V dropped 6 bases and J dropped 5; count of bases not matched to a gene: 10. The length of the CDR3 is 16 residues. Germline CDR1 MNHEY, CDR2 SMNVEV (reference sequence).

This clonotype was seen at least ten times. The genes are TRBV18 and TRBJ2-7; D not certain. The CDR3 contains 12 residues. The germline V gene has CDR1 KGHSH and CDR2 LQKENI. V was trimmed by 11 bases and J by 0 bases, leaving 11 bases between them. The CDR3 sequence is CACPLPSYEQYF. The CDR3 coding sequence is TGTGCCTGCCCCCTTCCCTCCTACGAGCAGTACTTC.

This clonotype was observed many times. One end of the junction is discordant with germline, which a read error may explain. The chain couples TRBV20-1 to TRBJ2-2; the D gene is possibly TRBD2 (5 bases). The CDR3 has 13 amino acids. The germline V gene encodes CDR1 DFQATT and CDR2 SNEGSKA (reference sequence). The CDR3 region is CSGRGSNTGELFF. The CDR3 nucleotides read TGCAGTGGTAGAGGGTCAAACACCGGGGAGCTGTTTTTT.

This clonotype has ten or more counts. The rearrangement uses TRBV29-1 and TRBJ2-7; TRBD1 might be the D (6 bases). Germline V gene sequence: CDR1 SQVTM, CDR2 ANQGSEA. The CDR3 is made up of 12 amino acids. The ends were cut back, 6 bases at V and 4 bases at J, with 13 bases in the middle. CDR3: CSVGTGIYEQYF. CDR3 sequence (DNA): TGCAGCGTCGGTACAGGGATATACGAGCAGTACTTC.

This clonotype appeared many times. The chain couples TRBV6-4 to TRBJ1-5; D gene unclear. Per the germline V gene, CDR1 is MRHNA and CDR2 is SNTAGT. CDR3 length: 13 residues. V shed 5 bases and J shed 4 bases, with 9 bases lying between them. The CDR3, as DNA: TGTGCCAGCAGTACGAAGGTGAATCAGCCCCAGCATTTT. It yields the protein CASSTKVNQPQHF.

This clonotype was counted at least ten times. This rearrangement joins TRBV6-5 to TRBJ1-1; D remains unclear. The germline V and J ends were trimmed by 0 bases and 3 bases, with 11 bases remaining between them. Germline CDR1 reads MNHEY; CDR2 reads SVGAGI. The CDR3 extends over 15 amino acids. CDR3: CASSYSVAEDTEAFF. The DNA for the CDR3 is TGTGCCAGCAGTTACTCGGTGGCGGAGGACACTGAAGCTTTCTTT.

At least ten counts were recorded for this clonotype. The rearrangement joins TRBV12-5 to TRBJ1-1, with a weak D call TRBD1 (5 bases). Germline V gene sequence: CDR1 LGHNT, CDR2 FRNRAP. V was shortened by 0 bases and J by 4 bases, with 12 bases between the two germline ends. This CDR3 is built from 15 residues. In DNA form, the CDR3 reads TGTGCTAGTGGTTTGGTATCAGGGAAGGGCACTGAAGCTTTCTTT. This translates into CASGLVSGKGTEAFF.

The chain carries TRBV3-1 and TRBJ2-5; D not certain. This CDR3 comprises 14 residues. Germline loops: CDR1 LGHDT, CDR2 YNNKEL (reference sequence). V was pared by 1 base and J by 2 bases, with 8 bases between. The CDR3 bases are TGTGCCAGCAGCCAAGGAGTGACACAAGAGACCCAGTACTTC. It translates to CASSQGVTQETQYF.

This clonotype was counted ten times or more. DNA for the CDR3: TGTGCCAGCTCACCCCGGACTAGCGCGGCCAAAAACATTCAGTACTTC. It translates to CASSPRTSAAKNIQYF. The J gene is TRBJ2-4, the V gene TRBV18; 9 nucleotides line up with TRBD2. CDR3 length: 16 residues. With V trimmed by 3 bases and J by 1 base, 4 bases remained unmatched. CDR1 is KGHSH, CDR2 LQKENI, per germline.

The chain couples TRBV18 to TRBJ2-7, with D possibly TRBD1 on 6 matching bases. Germline lookup yields CDR1 KGHSH and CDR2 LQKENI. Trimming stripped 4 bases from V and 4 bases from J, with 14 bases between. The CDR3 loop spans 14 amino acids. The CDR3 loop is CASSRRDKLYEQYF. CDR3 coding DNA: TGTGCCAGCTCACGCCGGGACAAGCTTTACGAGCAGTACTTC.

At least ten counts were recorded for this clonotype. V usage is TRBV6-6 and J usage is TRBJ2-5; D not certain. The V end was cut by 3 bases, the J end by 5 bases, with 4 bases between. The CDR3 sequence is 11 residues long. The germline CDR1 and CDR2 sequences are MNHNY and SVGAGI (reference sequence). CDR3: CASSYRETQYF. The CDR3 DNA is TGTGCCAGCAGTTATCGGGAGACCCAGTACTTC.

Only a few counts were recorded for this clonotype. The V and J genes are TRBV5-4 and TRBJ2-1; D is unclear. Per germline, CDR1 SGHNT and CDR2 YYREEE (reference sequence). This CDR3 is built from 15 residues. V was clipped by 4 bases and J by 0 bases, with 11 bases between them. The CDR3 reads CASSPDMGSYNEQFF. The CDR3 DNA reads as TGTGCCAGCAGCCCGGATATGGGCTCCTACAATGAGCAGTTCTTC.

The rearrangement joins TRBV12-3 or TRBV12-4 to TRBJ2-5; a possible D gene is TRBD2 (6 bases). CDR3 length equals 13 residues. V lost 4 bases and J lost 0, with 6 bases in between. CDR3 region: CASSWDYQETQYF. CDR3 sequence (DNA): TGTGCCAGCAGTTGGGACTACCAAGAGACCCAGTACTTC.

The table lists this clonotype with many counts. V gene TRBV29-1 combines with J gene TRBJ1-4; the D is unclear. Per the germline V gene, CDR1 is SQVTM and CDR2 is ANQGSEA. V dropped 4 bases and J dropped 7 bases, with 7 bases sitting between them. The CDR3 sequence is 11 residues long. The CDR3 spells CSVVWGEKLFF. The DNA of the CDR3 is TGCAGCGTTGTGTGGGGTGAAAAACTGTTTTTT.

This clonotype was seen many times. The V and J genes are TRBV15 and TRBJ2-3; D possibly corresponds to TRBD2 (6 bases). The V gene lost 4 bases and the J gene lost 0 bases, with 14 bases spanning the gap. This CDR3 has 16 residues. Germline loops: CDR1 LNHNV, CDR2 YYDKDF (reference sequence). The CDR3 loop is CATSIRGTSSTDTQYF. CDR3 nucleotide sequence: TGTGCCACCAGCATACGCGGGACTTCTAGCACAGATACGCAGTATTTT.

This clonotype was found many times. The V call is TRBV20-1, the J call TRBJ2-5; 11 bases line up with TRBD2. Germline-derived CDR1 and CDR2 are DFQATT and SNEGSKA (reference sequence). Trimming removed 0 bases from V and 7 bases from J; junction bases left unmatched: 10. The CDR3 totals 16 residues. Here the CDR3 reads CSARDRLAGRWGTQYF. The CDR3 region has the DNA TGCAGTGCTAGAGATAGACTAGCGGGACGATGGGGGACCCAGTACTTC.

This clonotype was counted many times. The chain joins TRBV2 to TRBJ1-2; 7 nucleotides match TRBD1. Germline CDR1 reads SNHLY; CDR2 reads FYNNEI. V dropped 7 bases and J dropped 4; count of bases not matched to a gene: 6. CDR3 length: 13 residues. The CDR3 nucleotides read TGTGCCAGCACCGGCGGACAGGCCTATGGCTACACCTTC. Encoded protein: CASTGGQAYGYTF.